The text below deals with one T cell receptor (beta chain). The ends lost 6 bases at V and 3 bases at J; junction bases unmatched: 13. This CDR3 comprises 16 residues. In germline, CDR1 is SGHVS, CDR2 FQNEAQ. The source of the sample is a study of blood T cell repertoires in COVID-19. Study information: The samples span acute and convalescent COVID-19 from the United States, Italy and Spain. PBMCs, B-cell-depleted T cells, or T cells were the source of the cDNA or gDNA that made up the material.

Some clones are missing from TCRdb's copy, which holds only in-frame ones; the method was immunoSEQ multiplex PCR. This sample has about 87,000 clones; approximately 82% occur once, and the top ten carry more than 2%. This chain connects TRBV7-8 to TRBJ1-2; 7 positions agree with TRBD1. This sequence originates from a woman in her seventies with acute or convalescent COVID-19. The sample was peripheral blood. Here the CDR3 reads CASSLRDRGLDYGYTF. The CDR3 DNA is TGTGCCAGCAGTCTCCGGGACAGAGGGCTTGACTATGGCTACACCTTC.